This is a list of T cell receptor beta chains from one sample in a study of blood T cell repertoires in COVID-19. Profiling relied on immunoSEQ multiplex PCR, and the TCRdb table lists in-frame clones only, not all of them. The sample yields 310,000 or so clones, around four fifths seen once. Source material: peripheral blood. The receptor set was obtained from a woman between 50 and 59 years old with acute or convalescent COVID-19. CDR3s include the opening cysteine and the closing phenylalanine or tryptophan. Each record gives: V gene, clone size, D gene, J gene, CDR3 protein, CDR3 DNA. A D gene is named only where the DNA matches it firmly. Some rows mark clone size as missing; the rest say once, few, many or name a class of expanded clone.

V: TRBV10-1; size: .; D: .; J: TRBJ1-3; CDR3: CASSEAGAGNTIYF; DNA: TGCGCCAGCAGTGAAGCAGGGGCTGGAAACACCATATATTTT
V: TRBV6-5; size: .; D: .; J: TRBJ1-4; CDR3: CASSPPPFPNEKLFF; DNA: TGTGCCAGCAGTCCCCCCCCTTTTCCTAATGAAAAACTGTTTTTT
V: TRBV19; size: .; D: .; J: TRBJ1-2; CDR3: CASRLDNNYGYTF; DNA: TGTGCCAGTAGGCTGGACAATAACTATGGCTACACCTTC
V: TRBV6-2/TRBV6-3; size: .; D: TRBD2; J: TRBJ2-1; CDR3: CASSDGLAGGPAYNEQFF; DNA: TGTGCCAGCAGTGACGGACTAGCGGGAGGGCCGGCCTACAATGAGCAGTTCTTC
V: TRBV5-6; size: .; D: .; J: TRBJ2-3; CDR3: CASSIGQFDPQYF; DNA: TGTGCCAGCAGCATCGGACAGTTTGATCCGCAGTATTTT
V: TRBV18; size: .; D: TRBD1; J: TRBJ1-4; CDR3: CASSPGQGKLFF; DNA: TGTGCCAGCTCTCCCGGACAGGGAAAACTGTTTTTT
V: TRBV5-6; size: .; D: .; J: TRBJ2-3; CDR3: CASSLDRAGDTQYF; DNA: TGTGCCAGCAGCTTGGACAGGGCTGGAGATACGCAGTATTTT
V: TRBV7-3; size: .; D: .; J: TRBJ2-5; CDR3: CASSSLRGETQYF; DNA: TGTGCCAGCAGCTCACTACGTGGGGAGACCCAGTACTTC
V: TRBV9; size: few; D: .; J: TRBJ2-2; CDR3: CASSAGGASTGELFF; DNA: TGTGCCAGCAGCGCAGGCGGGGCGAGCACCGGGGAGCTGTTTTTT
V: TRBV9; size: .; D: TRBD1; J: TRBJ2-6; CDR3: CASSPWTGSGANVLTF; DNA: TGTGCCAGCAGCCCCTGGACAGGCTCTGGGGCCAACGTCCTGACTTTC
V: TRBV2; size: .; D: .; J: TRBJ1-2; CDR3: CASSGRGDYGYTF; DNA: TGTGCCAGCAGTGGAAGGGGCGACTATGGCTACACCTTC
V: TRBV19; size: .; D: TRBD1; J: TRBJ1-5; CDR3: CASINRGSPLNQPQHF; DNA: TGTGCCAGTATCAACAGGGGGTCCCCTTTAAATCAGCCCCAGCATTTT
V: TRBV7-6; size: .; D: TRBD1; J: TRBJ1-5; CDR3: CASSLMTGTQPQHF; DNA: TGTGCCAGCAGCTTAATGACAGGGACTCAGCCCCAGCATTTT
V: TRBV19; size: many; D: TRBD1; J: TRBJ1-5; CDR3: CASSLTAGGQGLPQHF; DNA: TGTGCCAGTAGTCTCACGGCTGGGGGACAGGGACTTCCCCAGCATTTT
V: TRBV5-4; size: .; D: .; J: TRBJ2-2; CDR3: CASSLGQTYTGELFF; DNA: TGTGCCAGCAGCTTGGGGCAGACATACACCGGGGAGCTGTTTTTT
V: TRBV30; size: .; D: TRBD1; J: TRBJ2-2; CDR3: CAWSDLARGLTGELFF; DNA: TGTGCCTGGAGTGACCTCGCCAGGGGGCTCACCGGGGAGCTGTTTTTT
V: TRBV5-1; size: .; D: TRBD1; J: TRBJ1-2; CDR3: CASSYHSTGGGYGYTF; DNA: TGCGCCAGCAGCTACCACTCCACAGGGGGCGGCTATGGCTACACCTTC
V: TRBV6-5; size: few; D: TRBD1; J: TRBJ2-7; CDR3: CASKRDRGRDEQYF; DNA: TGTGCCAGCAAGAGGGACAGGGGGCGAGACGAGCAGTACTTC
V: TRBV28; size: .; D: .; J: TRBJ2-1; CDR3: CASTEPNNDGQFF; DNA: TGTGCCAGCACTGAACCCAACAATGATGGGCAGTTCTTC
V: TRBV6-2/TRBV6-3; size: once; D: .; J: TRBJ1-5; CDR3: CASSYSRRGTDSRGSNQPQHF; DNA: TGTGCCAGCAGTTACTCGCGCCGCGGAACTGACAGCCGAGGTAGCAATCAGCCCCAGCATTTT
V: TRBV19; size: .; D: TRBD2; J: TRBJ2-5; CDR3: CASSTTAGLETQYF; DNA: TGTGCCAGTAGTACGACAGCGGGGTTAGAGACCCAGTACTTC
V: TRBV7-9; size: .; D: TRBD1; J: TRBJ1-5; CDR3: CASSLTGDNQPQHF; DNA: TGTGCCAGCAGCCTGACAGGGGACAATCAGCCCCAGCATTTT
V: TRBV29-1; size: once; D: .; J: TRBJ1-3; CDR3: CSVDSPSGNTIYF; DNA: TGCAGCGTTGACAGTCCCTCTGGAAACACCATATATTTT
V: TRBV29-1; size: .; D: TRBD1; J: TRBJ1-4; CDR3: CSVGTGEEKLFF; DNA: TGCAGCGTCGGGACAGGGGAAGAAAAACTGTTTTTT
V: TRBV4-2; size: .; D: .; J: TRBJ2-7; CDR3: CASSLDPGSSYEQYF; DNA: TGTGCCAGCAGCCTAGACCCGGGGTCCTCCTACGAGCAGTACTTC
V: TRBV7-2; size: once; D: .; J: TRBJ1-6; CDR3: CASSLDRANSPLHF; DNA: TGTGCCAGCAGCTTAGACAGGGCTAATTCACCCCTCCACTTT
V: TRBV3-1/TRBV3-2; size: once; D: TRBD2; J: TRBJ2-1; CDR3: CASSHLAGGYNEQFF; DNA: TGTGCCAGCAGCCACCTGGCGGGGGGGTACAATGAGCAGTTCTTC